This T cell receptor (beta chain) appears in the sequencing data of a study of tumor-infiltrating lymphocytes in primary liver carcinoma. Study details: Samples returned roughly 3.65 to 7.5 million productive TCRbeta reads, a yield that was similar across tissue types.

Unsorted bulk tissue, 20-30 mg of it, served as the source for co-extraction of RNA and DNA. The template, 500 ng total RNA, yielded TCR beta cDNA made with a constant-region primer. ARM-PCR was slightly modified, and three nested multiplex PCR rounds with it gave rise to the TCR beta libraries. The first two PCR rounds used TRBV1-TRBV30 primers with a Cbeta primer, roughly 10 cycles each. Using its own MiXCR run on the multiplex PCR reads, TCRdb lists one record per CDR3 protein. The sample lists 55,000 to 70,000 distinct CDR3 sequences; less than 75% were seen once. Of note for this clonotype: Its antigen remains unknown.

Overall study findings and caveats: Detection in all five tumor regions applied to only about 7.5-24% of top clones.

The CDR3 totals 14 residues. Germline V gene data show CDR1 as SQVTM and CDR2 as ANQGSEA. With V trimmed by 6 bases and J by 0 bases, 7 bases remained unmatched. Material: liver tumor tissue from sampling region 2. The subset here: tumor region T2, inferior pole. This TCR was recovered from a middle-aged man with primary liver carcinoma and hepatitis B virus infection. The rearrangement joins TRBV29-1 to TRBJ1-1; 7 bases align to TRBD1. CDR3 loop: CSVNRGGMNTEAFF. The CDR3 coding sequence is TGCAGCGTCAACAGGGGCGGGATGAACACTGAAGCTTTCTTT.